The 30 T cell receptor beta chains below all came from one sample that was sequenced in a study of identifying expanded T cells in peripheral blood (dated by TCRdb to about 2019). The receptor library was made with the immunoSEQ multiplex PCR assay. The immuneACCESS repertoire file appears here via TCRdb, limited to in-frame rearrangements. These files lack a portion of the clones; in checked studies, under half of the deficit traces to unresolved V genes, and the cause of the others is not known. This sample is represented by about 58,000 clones; over 75% of them were singletons. The ten top clones hold around a sixth of the sample. The sample comprised blood. The receptors stem from a person between 18 and 75 years old in good health.

This CDR3 is CASSQNKVYNEQFF. Written as DNA, the CDR3 is TGTGCCAGCAGCCAAAACAAGGTCTACAATGAGCAGTTCTTC. The V gene is TRBV14, the J gene TRBJ2-1; D is ambiguous. This CDR3 is built from 14 residues. V lost 2 bases and J lost 3, with 8 bases in between. The germline V gene has CDR1 SGHDN and CDR2 FVKESK.

This chain joins TRBV5-4 and TRBJ1-1; 8 positions agree with TRBD1. The germline V gene has CDR1 SGHNT and CDR2 YYREEE (reference sequence). Losses at the gene ends were 3 bases for V and 5 bases for J; bases not matched to a gene: 9. The CDR3 sequence is 15 residues long. This CDR3 reads CASSYARGRRTEAFF. For the CDR3, the DNA is TGTGCCAGCAGCTATGCCAGGGGGCGACGGACTGAAGCTTTCTTT.

V gene TRBV4-3 combines with J gene TRBJ2-1; D unclear. The germline V and J ends were trimmed by 6 bases and 9 bases, with 9 bases remaining between them. This CDR3 comprises 11 residues. Germline V gives CDR1 LGHNA, CDR2 YSLEER. This CDR3 is CASRKMGEQFF. In DNA form, the CDR3 reads TGCGCCAGCAGGAAGATGGGTGAGCAGTTCTTC.

The V gene is TRBV6-5, the J gene TRBJ2-1; D might be TRBD1 or TRBD2, each matching 5 bases. This CDR3 has 15 amino acids. CDR1 is MNHEY, CDR2 SVGAGI, per germline. The V gene lost 4 bases and the J gene lost 8 bases, with 18 bases spanning the gap. CDR3 sequence reads: CASSLRQTGIDEQFF. The CDR3 coding sequence is TGTGCCAGCAGTTTAAGACAGACGGGGATAGATGAGCAGTTCTTC.

The V and J genes are TRBV30 and TRBJ1-2; a weak D match, TRBD1 (6 bases). The germline CDR1 and CDR2 sequences are GTSNPN and SVGIG (reference sequence). The CDR3 totals 13 residues. The ends were cut back, 8 bases at V and 4 bases at J, with 17 bases in the middle. CDR3 amino acids: CAGHPGQTYGYTF. The DNA of the CDR3 is TGTGCCGGTCATCCGGGACAAACCTATGGCTACACCTTC.

The V call is TRBV30, the J call TRBJ2-5; TRBD2 agrees at 12 bases. With V trimmed by 4 bases and J by 4 bases, 4 bases remained unmatched. Germline V gene data show CDR1 as GTSNPN and CDR2 as SVGIG (reference sequence). The CDR3 has 14 amino acids. The CDR3 DNA sequence: TGTGCCTGGAACCTAGCGGGGGGGCGAGAGACCCAGTACTTC. As protein: CAWNLAGGRETQYF.

The rearrangement uses TRBV6-6 and TRBJ2-1, with D maybe TRBD2 (5 bases). The V gene's germline CDR1 is MNHNY and CDR2 SVGAGI (reference sequence). The CDR3 length is 11 residues. The ends were cut back, 5 bases at V and 10 bases at J, with 9 bases in the middle. The CDR3 reads CASSPTREQFF. In DNA, the CDR3 is TGTGCCAGCAGTCCTACTAGAGAGCAGTTCTTC.

This sequence joins TRBV7-9 and TRBJ2-5, with unresolved D. V lost 5 bases, J lost 1 base, and 8 bases lay in between. The length of the CDR3 is 13 residues. Germline V lookup: CDR1 SEHNR, CDR2 FQNEAQ (reference sequence). The CDR3 DNA reads as TGTGCCAGCAGCGAATGGACCCAAGAGACCCAGTACTTC. Its protein product is CASSEWTQETQYF. Full variable domain (rest looked up from reference TRBV7-9 and TRBJ2-5): DTGVSQNPRHKITKRGQNVTFRCDPISEHNRLYWYRQTLGQGPEFLTYFQNEAQLEKSRLLSDRFSAERPKGSFSTLEIQRTEQGDSAMYLCASSEWTQETQYFGPGTRLLVL.

V is TRBV9 and J is TRBJ2-3, with 10 positions matching TRBD2. The CDR3 totals 15 residues. V was pared by 2 bases and J by 6 bases, with 6 bases of the junction left unmatched. The germline CDR1 and CDR2 sequences are SGDLS and YYNGEE. CDR3 sequence: CASSVSGRARDTQYF. DNA for the CDR3: TGTGCCAGCAGCGTGAGCGGGAGGGCTCGGGATACGCAGTATTTT.

This clone was picked up a small number of times. This chain links TRBV4-3 with TRBJ1-2; the D is unclear. This CDR3 comprises 15 residues. Germline values: CDR1 LGHNA, CDR2 YSLEER. Trimming left V 0 bases short and J 6 bases short, with 14 bases between. CDR3 in DNA: TGCGCCAGCAGCCAAGAAGCAAGAGGGAGGGATGGCTACACCTTC. This codes for CASSQEARGRDGYTF.

This clone has just a few counts. The V call is TRBV30, the J call TRBJ2-6; no firm D call. V shed 6 bases and J shed 4 bases, with 10 bases lying between them. CDR1 and CDR2 (germline): GTSNPN, SVGIG (reference sequence). This CDR3 is 13 amino acids long. CDR3 residues: CACRVAGANVLTF. The CDR3 DNA is TGTGCCTGTAGGGTAGCCGGGGCCAACGTCCTGACTTTC. The whole variable domain, remainder taken from reference TRBV30 and TRBJ2-6, is SQTIHQWPATLVQPVGSPLSLECTVEGTSNPNLYWYRQAAGRGLQLLFYSVGIGQISSEVPQNLSASRPQDRQFILSSKKLLLSDSGFYLCACRVAGANVLTFGAGSRLTVL.

The chain uses TRBV6-5 and TRBJ2-2; D is unclear. This CDR3 contains 14 residues. V was trimmed by 5 bases and J by 7 bases, leaving 14 bases between them. The germline gives CDR1 MNHEY, CDR2 SVGAGI. The DNA of the CDR3 is TGTGCCAGCAGTGTCCTCGGCGGCGGCGGGGAGCTGTTTTTT. Its translation is CASSVLGGGGELFF.

The chain links TRBV7-9 to TRBJ2-1, with 8 bases identical to TRBD1. This CDR3 comprises 15 residues. Germline trimming cut 2 bases from V and 6 bases from J; bases unmatched to any gene: 6. Germline V CDR1 and CDR2: SEHNR, FQNEAQ (reference sequence). CDR3 loop: CASSLFRTGINEQFF. The CDR3 region has the DNA TGTGCCAGCAGCTTATTTCGGACAGGGATCAATGAGCAGTTCTTC.

Only a few counts were recorded for this clone. The rearrangement links TRBV27 to TRBJ2-1; 8 bases agree with TRBD1. Germline V gene sequence: CDR1 MNHEY, CDR2 SMNVEV (reference sequence). The CDR3 sequence is 15 residues long. V lost 8 bases and J lost 4; bases outside the gene matches: 10. For the CDR3, the DNA is TGTGCCAGCGGAGTGGACAGGGTAACGTACAATGAGCAGTTCTTC. It translates to CASGVDRVTYNEQFF.

There are a few counts of this clone. The rearrangement uses TRBV7-2 and TRBJ1-5; 7 positions match TRBD1. Germline V gene data show CDR1 as SGHTA and CDR2 as FQGNSA. The CDR3 is 14 residues long. J lost 7 bases, V lost 4 bases, and 7 bases had no gene match. The CDR3 protein is CASSYPGGRQPQHF. The CDR3, as DNA: TGTGCCAGCAGCTATCCAGGGGGTCGCCAGCCCCAGCATTTT.

The chain uses TRBV5-1 and TRBJ2-3; 11 nucleotides agree with TRBD2. Trimming cost V 7 bases and J 2 bases; bases outside gene matches: 6. Germline CDR1 and CDR2: SGHRS and YFSETQ. CDR3 length equals 15 residues. CDR3 nucleotides: TGCGCCAGCGCCTATAGCGGGGGGGCCACAGATACGCAGTATTTT. It encodes CASAYSGGATDTQYF.

This rearrangement joins TRBV5-1 to TRBJ1-1, with unresolved D. Germline CDR1 reads SGHRS; CDR2 reads YFSETQ. V was clipped by 7 bases and J by 1 base, with 5 bases between them. This CDR3 contains 11 residues. CDR3 in amino acids: CASRSNTEAFF. In DNA, the CDR3 is TGCGCCAGCCGATCGAACACTGAAGCTTTCTTT.

This chain uses TRBV11-3 with TRBJ1-4; D possibly corresponds to TRBD1 (6 bases). Germline V gene sequence: CDR1 SGHNT, CDR2 YENEEA. CDR3 size: 15 residues. V lost 5 bases to trimming and J lost 5 bases, with 15 bases between them. CDR3 sequence (DNA): TGTGCCAGCAGCCCGCGGACAGCCTGGAATGAAAAACTGTTTTTT. Translating it yields CASSPRTAWNEKLFF.

The rearrangement uses TRBV28 and TRBJ1-4; 9 bases match TRBD1. CDR3 size: 17 residues. With V trimmed by 2 bases and J by 5 bases, 9 bases remained unmatched. The germline CDR1 and CDR2 sequences are MDHEN and SYDVKM. CDR3 coding DNA: TGTGCCAGCAGTTTAAGGGGAGCGGGGACAGGGAATGAAAAACTGTTTTTT. This sequence encodes CASSLRGAGTGNEKLFF.

The chain combines TRBV11-2 with TRBJ1-2; possible D gene TRBD1, 5 bases. Germline V gives CDR1 SGHAT, CDR2 FQNNGV. Trimming removed 5 bases at V and 3 bases at J, with 10 bases between. This CDR3 comprises 13 residues. Here the CDR3 DNA reads TGTGCCAGCAGCATTGGGGCGGACTATGGCTACACCTTC. This codes for CASSIGADYGYTF.

In this sample, this clone turned up a few times. DNA for the CDR3: TGCGCCAGCAGTGGGAACAATTCACCCCTCCACTTT. This codes for CASSGNNSPLHF. The chain couples TRBV5-1 to TRBJ1-6, with D hard to call. The germline V and J ends were trimmed by 5 bases and 7 bases, with 7 bases remaining between them. From germline, CDR1 is SGHRS and CDR2 YFSETQ. The length of the CDR3 is 12 residues.

The chain links TRBV6-5 to TRBJ2-1, with 7 bases aligning to TRBD1. V lost 6 bases to trimming and J lost 3 bases; unmatched junction nucleotides: 2. Germline values: CDR1 MNHEY, CDR2 SVGAGI. This CDR3 has 13 residues. For the CDR3, the DNA is TGTGCCAGCAGCAGGGACAGCTACAATGAGCAGTTCTTC. Protein: CASSRDSYNEQFF.

Points on this clone: Distinct nucleotide sequences in the sample also encode this CDR3. This chain connects TRBV18 to TRBJ2-7; 7 positions agree with TRBD1. The CDR3 has 15 residues. Germline loops: CDR1 KGHSH, CDR2 LQKENI. V gave up 5 bases and J gave up 5 bases; unmatched junction bases: 12. The CDR3 loop reads CASSAIPTGSDEQYF. CDR3 DNA sequence: TGTGCCAGCTCAGCCATTCCGACAGGGTCGGACGAGCAGTACTTC.

This clone has only one observation. V gene TRBV30 combines with J gene TRBJ1-2; D remains ambiguous. This CDR3 region has 12 residues. Germline V CDR1 and CDR2: GTSNPN, SVGIG (reference sequence). The germline V and J ends were trimmed by 0 bases and 2 bases, with 4 bases remaining between them. Here the CDR3 DNA reads TGTGCCTGGAGTGTCCAGAACTATGGCTACACCTTC. Translating it yields CAWSVQNYGYTF. The full variable domain, in which reference TRBV30 and TRBJ1-2 provide the parts outside the CDR3, is SQTIHQWPATLVQPVGSPLSLECTVEGTSNPNLYWYRQAAGRGLQLLFYSVGIGQISSEVPQNLSASRPQDRQFILSSKKLLLSDSGFYLCAWSVQNYGYTFGSGTRLTVV.

This clone has more than one count but fewer than ten. The genes are TRBV5-1 and TRBJ1-1; possibly TRBD1 for D (6 bases). CDR1 is SGHRS and CDR2 is YFSETQ in the germline V gene. Trimming pared 5 bases from V and 1 base from J, leaving 15 bases between. This CDR3 is built from 15 residues. Here the CDR3 DNA reads TGCGCCAGCAGGGGCCCCGGGACACAGAACACTGAAGCTTTCTTT. This gives the protein CASRGPGTQNTEAFF.

V is TRBV6-6 and J is TRBJ2-7; the D is unclear. V dropped 0 bases and J dropped 3 bases, with 12 bases sitting between them. Germline values: CDR1 MNHNY, CDR2 SVGAGI (reference sequence). The CDR3 extends over 15 amino acids. CDR3 loop: CASSYSKGRNYEQYF. CDR3 DNA sequence: TGTGCCAGCAGTTACTCGAAGGGTCGGAACTACGAGCAGTACTTC.

The J gene is TRBJ2-3, the V gene TRBV27; 8 bases line up with TRBD2. Germline loops: CDR1 MNHEY, CDR2 SMNVEV (reference sequence). The J segment lost 0 bases and the V segment lost 5 bases, leaving 7 bases of the junction unmatched. The CDR3 consists of 16 residues. CDR3 amino acids: CASSKTSVTSTDTQYF. The CDR3 coding sequence is TGTGCCAGCAGTAAGACTAGCGTTACTAGCACAGATACGCAGTATTTT.

The chain employs TRBV7-7 and TRBJ2-2; 9 bases are a match to TRBD1. The CDR3 loop spans 15 amino acids. Germline CDR1 is SSHAT and CDR2 is FNYEAQ (reference sequence). Losses at the gene ends were 5 bases for V and 2 bases for J; bases not matched to a gene: 3. CDR3 loop: CASSAGQGNTGELFF. Here the CDR3 DNA reads TGTGCCAGCAGCGCGGGACAGGGTAACACCGGGGAGCTGTTTTTT.

This chain joins TRBV27 and TRBJ1-6; 9 bases fit TRBD1. Per germline, CDR1 MNHEY and CDR2 SMNVEV (reference sequence). With V trimmed by 5 bases and J by 6 bases, 5 bases remained unmatched. The CDR3 has 15 residues. CDR3 sequence reads: CASSPLDRGNSPLHF. In DNA, the CDR3 is TGTGCCAGCAGTCCATTGGACAGGGGTAATTCACCCCTCCACTTT.

CDR3 nucleotides: TGTGCCAGCAGGTCGCCTGGGAACACTGAAGCTTTCTTT. Amino acid sequence: CASRSPGNTEAFF. The genes are TRBV6-1 and TRBJ1-1; D is unresolved. The CDR3 has 13 residues. CDR1 is MNHNS and CDR2 is SASEGT in the germline V gene. Between the trimmed V and J ends, which lost 6 bases and 1 base, there was a span of 9 bases.